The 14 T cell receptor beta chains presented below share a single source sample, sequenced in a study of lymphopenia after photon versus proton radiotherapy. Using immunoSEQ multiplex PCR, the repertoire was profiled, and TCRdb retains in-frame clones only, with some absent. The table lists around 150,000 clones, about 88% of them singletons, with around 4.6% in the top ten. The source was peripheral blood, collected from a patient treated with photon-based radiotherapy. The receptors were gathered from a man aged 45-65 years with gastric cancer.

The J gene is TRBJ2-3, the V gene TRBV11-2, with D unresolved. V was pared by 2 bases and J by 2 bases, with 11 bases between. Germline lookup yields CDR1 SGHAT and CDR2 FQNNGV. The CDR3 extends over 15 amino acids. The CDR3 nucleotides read TGTGCCAGCAGCTTACCCGGGCCCTACACAGATACGCAGTATTTT. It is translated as CASSLPGPYTDTQYF. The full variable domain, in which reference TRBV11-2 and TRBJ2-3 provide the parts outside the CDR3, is EAGVAQSPRYKIIEKRQSVAFWCNPISGHATLYWYQQILGQGPKLLIQFQNNGVVDDSQLPKDRFSAERLKGVDSTLKIQPAKLEDSAVYLCASSLPGPYTDTQYFGPGTRLTVL.

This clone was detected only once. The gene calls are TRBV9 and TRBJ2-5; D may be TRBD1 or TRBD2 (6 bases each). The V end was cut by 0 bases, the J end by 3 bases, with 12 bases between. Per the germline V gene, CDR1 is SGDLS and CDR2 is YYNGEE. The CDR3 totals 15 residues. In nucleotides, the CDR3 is TGTGCCAGCAGCGTAGTGGGGGGCTCCAAAGAGACCCAGTACTTC. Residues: CASSVVGGSKETQYF.

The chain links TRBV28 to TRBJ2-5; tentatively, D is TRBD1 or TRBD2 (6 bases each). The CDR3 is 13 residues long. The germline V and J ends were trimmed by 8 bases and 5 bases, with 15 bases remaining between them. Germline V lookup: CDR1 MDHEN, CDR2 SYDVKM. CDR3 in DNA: TGTGCCAGCGGGTCAGGGGCGGGGGAGACCCAGTACTTC. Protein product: CASGSGAGETQYF.

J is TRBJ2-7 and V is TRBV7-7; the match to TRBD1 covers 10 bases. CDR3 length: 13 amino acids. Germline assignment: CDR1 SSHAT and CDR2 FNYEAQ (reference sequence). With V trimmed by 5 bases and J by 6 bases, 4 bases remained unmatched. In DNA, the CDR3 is TGTGCCAGCAGCCCCGGACAGGGGGTCGAGCAGTACTTC. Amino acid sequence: CASSPGQGVEQYF.

The CDR3 nucleotides read TGTGCCAGCGGCCTTGGGACAGGGGTCTACGAGCAGTACTTC. It yields the protein CASGLGTGVYEQYF. The rearrangement uses TRBV28 and TRBJ2-7, with TRBD1 matching 10 bases. Looked up from germline, CDR1 is MDHEN and CDR2 is SYDVKM. The CDR3 contains 14 residues. The ends lost 8 bases at V and 3 bases at J; junction bases unmatched: 7.

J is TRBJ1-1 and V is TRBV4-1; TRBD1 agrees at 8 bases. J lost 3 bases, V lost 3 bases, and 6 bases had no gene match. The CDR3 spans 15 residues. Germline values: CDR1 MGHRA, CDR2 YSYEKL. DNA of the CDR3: TGCGCCAGCAGCCAGAAAAGGGGACAGGACACTGAAGCTTTCTTT. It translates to CASSQKRGQDTEAFF.

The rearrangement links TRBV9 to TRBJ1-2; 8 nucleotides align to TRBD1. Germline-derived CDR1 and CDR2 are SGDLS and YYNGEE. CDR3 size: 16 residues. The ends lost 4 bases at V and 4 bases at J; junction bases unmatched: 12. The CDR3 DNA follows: TGTGCCAGCAGCAAAGAAGGACAGGGCTATGCCTATGGCTACACCTTC. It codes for CASSKEGQGYAYGYTF. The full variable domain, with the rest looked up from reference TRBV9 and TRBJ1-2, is DSGVTQTPKHLITATGQRVTLRCSPRSGDLSVYWYQQSLDQGLQFLIQYYNGEERAKGNILERFSAQQFPDLHSELNLSSLELGDSALYFCASSKEGQGYAYGYTFGSGTRLTVV.

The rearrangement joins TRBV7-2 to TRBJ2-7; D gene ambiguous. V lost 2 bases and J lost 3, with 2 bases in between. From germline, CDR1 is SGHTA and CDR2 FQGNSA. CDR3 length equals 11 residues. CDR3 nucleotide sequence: TGTGCCAGCAGCTTACACTACGAGCAGTACTTC. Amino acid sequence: CASSLHYEQYF.

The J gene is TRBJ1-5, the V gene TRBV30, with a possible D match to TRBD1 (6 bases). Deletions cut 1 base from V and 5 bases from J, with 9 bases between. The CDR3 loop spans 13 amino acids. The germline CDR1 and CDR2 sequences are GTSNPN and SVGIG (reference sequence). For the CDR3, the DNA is TGTGCCTGGAGTGCAAACAGGGATCAGCCCCAGCATTTT. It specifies CAWSANRDQPQHF.

This CDR3 reads CASSKGGSSYNEQFF. Here the CDR3 DNA reads TGTGCCAGCAGTAAGGGCGGGAGCTCCTACAATGAGCAGTTCTTC. This chain connects TRBV27 to TRBJ2-1; 7 bases are a match to TRBD2. The CDR3 loop spans 15 amino acids. Germline CDR1 MNHEY, CDR2 SMNVEV (reference sequence). Trimming at V came to 5 bases and at J to 0 bases, leaving 4 bases not matched to a gene.

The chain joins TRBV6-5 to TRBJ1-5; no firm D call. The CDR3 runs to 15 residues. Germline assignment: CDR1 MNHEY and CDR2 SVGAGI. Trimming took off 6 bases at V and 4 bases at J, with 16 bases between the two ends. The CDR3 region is CASRAWQLDNQPQHF. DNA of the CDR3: TGTGCCAGCAGGGCTTGGCAGCTAGATAATCAGCCCCAGCATTTT.

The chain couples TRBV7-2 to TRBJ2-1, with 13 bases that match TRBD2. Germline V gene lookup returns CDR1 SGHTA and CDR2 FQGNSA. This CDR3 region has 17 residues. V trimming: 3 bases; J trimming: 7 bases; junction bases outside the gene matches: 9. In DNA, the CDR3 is TGTGCCAGCAGCTTGACTAGCGGGAGGAATCGGGTGAATGAGCAGTTCTTC. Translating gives CASSLTSGRNRVNEQFF.

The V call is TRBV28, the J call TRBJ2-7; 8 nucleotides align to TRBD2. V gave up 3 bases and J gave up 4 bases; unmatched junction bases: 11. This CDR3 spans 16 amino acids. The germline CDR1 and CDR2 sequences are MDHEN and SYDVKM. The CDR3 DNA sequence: TGTGCCAGCAGTTTCGTTTACGGGAGGGCCGGTTACGAGCAGTACTTC. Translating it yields CASSFVYGRAGYEQYF.

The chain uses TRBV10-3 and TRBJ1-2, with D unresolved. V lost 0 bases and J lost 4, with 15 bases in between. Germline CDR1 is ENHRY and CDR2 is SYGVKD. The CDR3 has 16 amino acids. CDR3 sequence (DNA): TGTGCCATCAGTGAGTCGACTCGTGGACCTCTCTATGGCTACACCTTC. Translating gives CAISESTRGPLYGYTF.